The next 19 T cell receptor beta chains were all read from a single sample in a study of shared clonotypes between healthy human individuals. Clones were read by immunoSEQ multiplex PCR, and TCRdb kept only the in-frame ones, dropping some. The table records 2,100,000 or so clones, 90% to 97% of them present only once. Sequencing was carried out using naive CD4+ T cells sorted from blood. Subset denoted: CD45RA+ positively selected. The source is a man aged 18 to 35 in good health.

This chain joins TRBV2 and TRBJ2-5, with 8 positions matching TRBD2. The CDR3 is made up of 14 amino acids. V lost 7 bases and J lost 2; bases outside the gene matches: 6. Germline CDR1 SNHLY, CDR2 FYNNEI. Written as DNA, the CDR3 is TGTGCCAGCAACCAGCGGGGGACACAAGAGACCCAGTACTTC. Protein sequence: CASNQRGTQETQYF.

The chain combines TRBV30 with TRBJ1-3; a weak D match, TRBD1 (5 bases). V shed 5 bases and J shed 0 bases, with 17 bases lying between them. From germline, CDR1 is GTSNPN and CDR2 SVGIG (reference sequence). This CDR3 has 16 residues. Here the CDR3 reads CAWGARKSLSGNTIYF. Written as DNA, the CDR3 is TGTGCCTGGGGGGCAAGAAAGTCTCTCTCTGGAAACACCATATATTTT. The full variable domain, with the rest looked up from reference TRBV30 and TRBJ1-3, is SQTIHQWPATLVQPVGSPLSLECTVEGTSNPNLYWYRQAAGRGLQLLFYSVGIGQISSEVPQNLSASRPQDRQFILSSKKLLLSDSGFYLCAWGARKSLSGNTIYFGEGSWLTVV.

As concerns this clone: The sample contains more than one DNA sequence encoding this CDR3. This chain uses TRBV6-5 with TRBJ2-7; D might be TRBD1 (5 bases). This CDR3 region has 14 residues. Germline loops: CDR1 MNHEY, CDR2 SVGAGI. With 8 bases removed from V and 0 bases from J, the gap between germline ends came to 14 bases. CDR3 in DNA: TGTGCCAGCTCCCAGGGTGGAAGCTCCTACGAGCAGTACTTC. It is translated as CASSQGGSSYEQYF.

The chain joins TRBV10-3 to TRBJ1-1; D is unresolved. The CDR3 covers 12 residues. The germline CDR1 and CDR2 sequences are ENHRY and SYGVKD. V was cut by 7 bases and J by 10 bases, with 16 bases left in between. The DNA for the CDR3 is TGTGCCATCAAGAAGGACGACACCGGAGCTTTCTTT. It codes for CAIKKDDTGAFF.

The V gene is TRBV7-8, the J gene TRBJ2-7, with 8 bases matching TRBD2. CDR1 is SGHVS, CDR2 FQNEAQ, per germline. CDR3 length: 16 residues. The trim removed 0 bases at V and 2 bases at J, leaving 6 bases unmatched. The CDR3 bases are TGTGCCAGCAGCTTAGCGGCACTAGCGGAACCCTACGAGCAGTACTTC. Encoded protein: CASSLAALAEPYEQYF. Full variable domain (remainder filled in from reference TRBV7-8 and TRBJ2-7): GAGVSQSPRYKVAKRGQDVALRCDPISGHVSLFWYQQALGQGPEFLTYFQNEAQLDKSGLPSDRFFAERPEGSVSTLKIQRTQQEDSAVYLCASSLAALAEPYEQYFGPGTRLTVT.

V gene TRBV6-5 combines with J gene TRBJ1-1; D not resolved. The V end was cut by 2 bases, the J end by 5 bases, with 15 bases between. The length of the CDR3 is 15 residues. Germline CDR1 is MNHEY and CDR2 is SVGAGI. The CDR3 sequence is CASSYRTQLGTEAFF. CDR3 coding DNA: TGTGCCAGCAGTTACCGGACCCAACTCGGGACTGAAGCTTTCTTT.

The chain carries TRBV7-9 and TRBJ2-3; D is tentatively TRBD1 or TRBD2 (5 bases each). The germline V gene encodes CDR1 SEHNR and CDR2 FQNEAQ (reference sequence). CDR3 length equals 14 residues. The DNA for the CDR3 is TGTGCTGAGGGGAATGATGAAGGCACAGATACGCAGTATTTT. Residues: CAEGNDEGTDTQYF.

The rearrangement links TRBV2 to TRBJ1-6; D might be TRBD1 (6 bases). Germline V lookup: CDR1 SNHLY, CDR2 FYNNEI. CDR3 length: 21 residues. The ends were cut back, 4 bases at V and 0 bases at J, with 25 bases in the middle. CDR3 sequence (DNA): TGTGCCAGCAGTGGGACTGTGCGGGACATATTATATAGCTCCTATAATTCACCCCTCCACTTT. This gives the protein CASSGTVRDILYSSYNSPLHF.

J is TRBJ2-1 and V is TRBV30, with 10 bases matching TRBD2. Germline-derived CDR1 and CDR2 are GTSNPN and SVGIG (reference sequence). With V trimmed by 4 bases and J by 10 bases, 7 bases remained unmatched. The CDR3 has 13 amino acids. CDR3 in DNA: TGTGCCTGGACTAGCGGGGGACCATCGGAGCAGTTCTTC. Translated, it gives CAWTSGGPSEQFF.

This chain uses TRBV29-1 with TRBJ2-1; D gene uncertain. This CDR3 comprises 11 residues. Germline CDR1 is SQVTM and CDR2 is ANQGSEA. With 1 base removed from V and 7 bases from J, the gap between germline ends came to 5 bases. The DNA for the CDR3 is TGCAGCGTTGAAGGTAGTAATGAGCAGTTCTTC. It is translated as CSVEGSNEQFF.

The chain is built from TRBV2 and TRBJ1-2; 7 bases are a match to TRBD1. The V gene's germline CDR1 is SNHLY and CDR2 FYNNEI. Trimming took 4 bases from V and 7 from J; bases not matched to a gene: 3. This CDR3 region has 12 residues. The CDR3 coding sequence is TGTGCCAGCAGTGTCACAGGGGTTGGCTACACCTTC. Encoded protein: CASSVTGVGYTF.

In this sample, this clone turned up once. The J gene is TRBJ2-5, the V gene TRBV25-1; 7 positions match TRBD1. Germline CDR1 reads MGHDK; CDR2 reads SYGVNS. With V trimmed by 6 bases and J by 3 bases, 4 bases remained unmatched. CDR3 length: 13 residues. CDR3 sequence: CASRSTGEETQYF. CDR3 bases: TGTGCCAGCAGATCAACAGGGGAAGAGACCCAGTACTTC.

The rearrangement uses TRBV28 and TRBJ2-3; TRBD1 aligns across 8 bases. The CDR3 totals 13 residues. V gave up 10 bases and J gave up 6 bases; unmatched junction bases: 9. The germline V gene has CDR1 MDHEN and CDR2 SYDVKM. The CDR3 nucleotides read TGTGCCACCACCAGGGGGCTCTGGGATACGCAGTATTTT. It translates to CATTRGLWDTQYF.

The rearrangement uses TRBV4-3 and TRBJ2-2; D remains unclear. V was shortened by 6 bases and J by 5 bases, with 13 bases between the two germline ends. This CDR3 spans 14 amino acids. Germline-derived CDR1 and CDR2 are LGHNA and YSLEER. CDR3 region: CASSLTETTGELFF. The CDR3 nucleotides read TGCGCCAGCAGTCTAACCGAAACGACCGGGGAGCTGTTTTTT.

CDR3 nucleotide sequence: TGCAGCGGAAGTAAAGGGAATTATGGCTACACCTTC. Translation gives CSGSKGNYGYTF. The chain uses TRBV29-1 and TRBJ1-2; no definite D call. Trimming removed 7 bases from V and 5 bases from J, with 14 bases in between. Germline assignment: CDR1 SQVTM and CDR2 ANQGSEA. This CDR3 comprises 12 residues.

The rearrangement uses TRBV19 and TRBJ2-5; unclear D gene. The V gene lost 3 bases and the J gene lost 7 bases, with 15 bases spanning the gap. The length of the CDR3 is 14 residues. CDR1 and CDR2 from the germline V gene are LNHDA and SQIVND (reference sequence). CDR3 in amino acids: CASSIDSPVGTQYF. The CDR3 DNA sequence: TGTGCCAGTAGTATCGACTCCCCCGTTGGGACCCAGTACTTC.

CDR3 residues: CASSRQLAGGPYEQYF. CDR3 DNA: TGTGCCAGCAGCCGCCAACTAGCGGGAGGGCCCTACGAGCAGTACTTC. The chain employs TRBV5-4 and TRBJ2-7, with 13 positions matching TRBD2. This CDR3 has 16 residues. The ends lost 4 bases at V and 2 bases at J; junction bases unmatched: 6. CDR1 is SGHNT, CDR2 YYREEE, per germline (reference sequence).

This sequence joins TRBV19 and TRBJ2-4; D possibly corresponds to TRBD2 (5 bases). CDR3 size: 18 residues. Per germline, CDR1 LNHDA and CDR2 SQIVND (reference sequence). V lost 5 bases, J lost 0 bases, and 20 bases lay in between. CDR3 DNA sequence: TGTGCCAGTAGTCCGCTCACCCAGCGGAGCCTAGCCAAAAACATTCAGTACTTC. Translation: CASSPLTQRSLAKNIQYF. Looking up the rest from reference TRBV19 and TRBJ2-4 gives the full variable domain: DGGITQSPKYLFRKEGQNVTLSCEQNLNHDAMYWYRQDPGQGLRLIYYSQIVNDFQKGDIAEGYSVSREKKESFPLTVTSAQKNPTAFYLCASSPLTQRSLAKNIQYFGAGTRLSVL.

In this sample, this clone turned up once. The chain joins TRBV6-4 to TRBJ1-1; 7 nucleotides line up with TRBD1. The V gene's germline CDR1 is MRHNA and CDR2 SNTAGT. The CDR3 length is 13 residues. V trimming: 6 bases; J trimming: 1 base; junction bases outside the gene matches: 2. The CDR3 region is CASSGTANTEAFF. CDR3 DNA: TGTGCCAGCAGCGGGACAGCGAACACTGAAGCTTTCTTT.